The clone carrying this T cell receptor (beta chain) has only a few counts. Its matching antigen is unknown. Time point: patch test 2, 6 weeks after DPC sensitization. As for treatment: therapeutic diphenylcyclopropenone sensitization with weekly scalp DPC. This entry belongs to a study of human T cells and chemical hapten exposure. General study findings and limits: The formation of large CDR3 similarity clusters by expanded TCRs significantly exceeded that of controls.

Via MiXCR, TCRdb re-called the RACE reads, giving one row per CDR3 protein. The table shows a few hundred thousand distinct CDR3 sequences, with roughly 6.3% occurring only once. Germline assignment: CDR1 MNHEY and CDR2 SVGEGT. The V gene end was trimmed by 5 bases and the J gene end by 0 bases; junction bases not matched to a gene: 8. The CDR3 consists of 18 residues. This specimen was whole blood, taken in connection with sensitization to the hapten diphenylcyclopropenone (DPC). The rearrangement links TRBV6-2 or TRBV6-3 to TRBJ2-3; 13 positions agree with TRBD2. This receptor was identified in a woman aged 18-29 years with alopecia areata. Some clones in this sample may be carry-over from other donors' samples. CDR3 nucleotide sequence: TGTGCCAGCAGTCCCCGACTAGCGGGGGGCCCTAGCACAGATACGCAGTATTTT. This sequence encodes CASSPRLAGGPSTDTQYF.